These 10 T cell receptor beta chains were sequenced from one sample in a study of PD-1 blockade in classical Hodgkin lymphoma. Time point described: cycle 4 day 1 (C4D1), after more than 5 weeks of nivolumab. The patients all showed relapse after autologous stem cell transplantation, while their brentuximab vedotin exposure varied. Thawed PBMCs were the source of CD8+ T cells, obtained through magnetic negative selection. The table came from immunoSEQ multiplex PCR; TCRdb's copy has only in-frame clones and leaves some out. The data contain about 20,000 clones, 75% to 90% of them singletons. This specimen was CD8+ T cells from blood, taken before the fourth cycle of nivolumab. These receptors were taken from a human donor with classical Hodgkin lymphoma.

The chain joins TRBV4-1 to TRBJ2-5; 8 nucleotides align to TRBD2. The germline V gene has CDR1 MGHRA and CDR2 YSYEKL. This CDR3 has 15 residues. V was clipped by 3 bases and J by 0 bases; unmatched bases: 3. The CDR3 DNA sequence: TGCGCCAGCAGCCATACCGGGGGGGACCAAGAGACCCAGTACTTC. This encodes CASSHTGGDQETQYF.

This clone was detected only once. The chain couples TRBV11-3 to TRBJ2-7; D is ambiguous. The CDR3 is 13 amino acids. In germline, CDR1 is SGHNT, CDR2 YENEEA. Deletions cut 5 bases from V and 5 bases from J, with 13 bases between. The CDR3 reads CASSPLLEDEQYF. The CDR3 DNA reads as TGTGCCAGCAGCCCTCTTCTTGAGGACGAGCAGTACTTC.

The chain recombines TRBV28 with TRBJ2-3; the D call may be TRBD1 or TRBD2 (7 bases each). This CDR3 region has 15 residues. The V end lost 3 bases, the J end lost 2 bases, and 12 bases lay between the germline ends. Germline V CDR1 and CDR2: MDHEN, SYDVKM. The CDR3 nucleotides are TGTGCCAGCAGTTTCCAGGGGGGGGCCACAGATACGCAGTATTTT. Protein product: CASSFQGGATDTQYF.

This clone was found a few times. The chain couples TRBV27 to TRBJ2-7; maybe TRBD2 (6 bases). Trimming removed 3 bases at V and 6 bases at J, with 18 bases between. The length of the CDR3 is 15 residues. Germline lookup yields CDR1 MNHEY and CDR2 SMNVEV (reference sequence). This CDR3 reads CASSFAGSRSSEQYF. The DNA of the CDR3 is TGTGCCAGCAGTTTCGCGGGGTCCAGGTCAAGCGAGCAGTACTTC.

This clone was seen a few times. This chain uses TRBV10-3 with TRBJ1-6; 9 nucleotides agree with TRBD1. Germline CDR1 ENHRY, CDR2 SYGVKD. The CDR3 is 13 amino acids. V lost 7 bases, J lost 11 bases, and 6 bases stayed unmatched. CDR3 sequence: CAITGTGNPPLHF. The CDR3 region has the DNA TGTGCCATCACCGGGACAGGGAACCCACCCCTCCACTTT.

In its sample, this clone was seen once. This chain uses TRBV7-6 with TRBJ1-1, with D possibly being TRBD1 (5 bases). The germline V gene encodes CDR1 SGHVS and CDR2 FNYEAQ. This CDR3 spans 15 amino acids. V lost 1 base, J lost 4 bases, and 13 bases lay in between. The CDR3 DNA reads TGTGCCAGCAGCTTAGAGGGGTTGAGGGGCACTGAAGCTTTCTTT. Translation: CASSLEGLRGTEAFF. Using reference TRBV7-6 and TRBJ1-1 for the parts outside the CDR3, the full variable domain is GAGVSQSPRYKVTKRGQDVALRCDPISGHVSLYWYRQALGQGPEFLTYFNYEAQQDKSGLPNDRFSAERPEGSISTLTIQRTEQRDSAMYRCASSLEGLRGTEAFFGQGTRLTVV.

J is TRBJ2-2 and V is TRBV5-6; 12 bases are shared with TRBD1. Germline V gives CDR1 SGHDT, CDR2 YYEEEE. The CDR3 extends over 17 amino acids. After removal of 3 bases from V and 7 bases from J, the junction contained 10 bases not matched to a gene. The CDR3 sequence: CASSYGTGGIWIGELFF. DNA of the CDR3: TGTGCCAGCAGCTACGGGACAGGGGGCATCTGGATCGGGGAGCTGTTTTTT. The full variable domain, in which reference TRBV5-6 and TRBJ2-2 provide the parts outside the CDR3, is DAGVTQSPTHLIKTRGQQVTLRCSPKSGHDTVSWYQQALGQGPQFIFQYYEEEERQRGNFPDRFSGHQFPNYSSELNVNALLLGDSALYLCASSYGTGGIWIGELFFGEGSRLTVL.

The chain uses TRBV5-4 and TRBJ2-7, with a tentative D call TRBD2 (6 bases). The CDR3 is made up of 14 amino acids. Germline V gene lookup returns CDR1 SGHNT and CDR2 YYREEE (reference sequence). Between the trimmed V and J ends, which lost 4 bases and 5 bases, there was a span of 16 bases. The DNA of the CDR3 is TGTGCCAGCAGCAGACTAGTTGCTCGCCACGAGCAGTACTTC. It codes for CASSRLVARHEQYF.

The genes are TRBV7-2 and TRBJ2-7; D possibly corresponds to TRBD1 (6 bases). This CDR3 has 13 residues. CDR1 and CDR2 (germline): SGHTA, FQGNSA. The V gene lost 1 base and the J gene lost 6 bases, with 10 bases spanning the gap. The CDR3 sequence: CASSLGTGLEQYF. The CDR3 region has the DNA TGTGCCAGCAGCTTAGGAACAGGGCTCGAGCAGTACTTC.

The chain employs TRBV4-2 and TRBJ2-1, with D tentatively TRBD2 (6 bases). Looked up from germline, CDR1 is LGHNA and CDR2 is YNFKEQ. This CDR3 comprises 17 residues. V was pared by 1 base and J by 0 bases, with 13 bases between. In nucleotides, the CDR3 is TGTGCCAGCAGCCAAGTCCAGGGACTCAGCTCCTACAATGAGCAGTTCTTC. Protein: CASSQVQGLSSYNEQFF.